The subject of this entry is one TCR beta chain. Its antigen is unknown. V dropped 6 bases and J dropped 1 base, with 15 bases sitting between them. There are 15 residues in the CDR3. The V gene's germline CDR1 is SEHNR and CDR2 FQNEAQ (reference sequence). The entry originates in a study of T cell repertoires in cytomegalovirus infection. Looking at the study overall: CMV epitopes in the study were HLA-C-restricted (recently identified) and HLA-B-restricted (well studied). Public TCR beta signatures marked donors with CMV infection and the matching HLA. The study's findings and limits: The ex vivo response was dominated by HLA-C-restricted CMV-specific TCR beta clonotypes.

TCRdb used MiXCR to reprocess the reads, holding one entry per CDR3 protein. The repertoire includes hundreds of thousands of distinct CDR3 sequences, around a third of them detected once, and about 14% sits in the top ten. Sequencing used cultured CD8+ T cells from PBMCs, obtained from culture after CMV antigen stimulation. The receptor comes from a human donor in good health (CMV status not recorded). Some clones in this sample may be carry-over from other donors' samples. The gene calls are TRBV7-9 and TRBJ1-1, with D unresolved. CDR3 bases: TGTGCCAGCAGACAGAATTCGGGTAGGAACACTGAAGCTTTCTTT. This codes for CASRQNSGRNTEAFF.